A single sample gave rise to the 7 T cell receptor beta chains below, sequenced in a study of tumor-infiltrating lymphocytes in localized non-small cell lung cancer. The assay was immunoSEQ multiplex PCR, and TCRdb's table has in-frame clones only and misses some. The sample consists of around 16,000 clones, 35% to 55% of them appearing once. Material for sequencing was lung tumor tissue. Receptors were obtained from a human donor with non-small cell lung cancer.

CDR3 protein: CASSREGVYQPQHF. In nucleotides, the CDR3 is TGTGCCAGTAGTAGAGAGGGTGTGTACCAGCCCCAGCATTTT. J is TRBJ1-5 and V is TRBV19; D is ambiguous. The length of the CDR3 is 14 residues. The germline V gene has CDR1 LNHDA and CDR2 SQIVND (reference sequence). Trimming shortened V by 4 bases and J by 7 bases, and 14 bases separated the two germline ends.

This clone appeared once. DNA for the CDR3: TGCGCCAGCAGCAAGGGGGCAGGCCAAGGGAATTCACCCCTCCACTTT. This encodes CASSKGAGQGNSPLHF. The V gene is TRBV5-1, the J gene TRBJ1-6; 7 nucleotides match TRBD1. V lost 4 bases to trimming and J lost 7 bases; unmatched junction nucleotides: 11. The CDR3 runs 16 residues. CDR1 is SGHRS, CDR2 YFSETQ, per germline.

This chain connects TRBV7-6 to TRBJ1-4; D not resolved. V lost 5 bases to trimming and J lost 0 bases, with 13 bases between them. The CDR3 loop spans 16 amino acids. Germline CDR1 reads SGHVS; CDR2 reads FNYEAQ. The CDR3 DNA is TGTGCCAGCAGCCGAACGACGCGGGCAACTAATGAAAAACTGTTTTTT. This encodes CASSRTTRATNEKLFF.

The V call is TRBV27, the J call TRBJ2-7; 11 nucleotides align to TRBD1. CDR3 length: 14 amino acids. CDR1 and CDR2 from the germline V gene are MNHEY and SMNVEV (reference sequence). Losses at the gene ends were 5 bases for V and 6 bases for J; bases not matched to a gene: 6. For the CDR3, the DNA is TGTGCCAGCAGTCTACCGGGACAGGGGGTCGAGCAGTACTTC. Its translation: CASSLPGQGVEQYF.

The chain links TRBV6-6 to TRBJ1-5; a possible D gene is TRBD1 (6 bases). Trimming left V 3 bases short and J 7 bases short, with 16 bases between. Germline lookup yields CDR1 MNHNY and CDR2 SVGAGI (reference sequence). This CDR3 is built from 15 residues. The DNA of the CDR3 is TGTGCCAGCAGTTATGTACAGGGAATGGGACAGCCCCAGCATTTT. This sequence encodes CASSYVQGMGQPQHF.

There are a few counts of this clone. V is TRBV7-8 and J is TRBJ2-5, with TRBD1 matching 8 bases. Germline values: CDR1 SGHVS, CDR2 FQNEAQ. The trim removed 6 bases at V and 4 bases at J, leaving 10 bases unmatched. This CDR3 contains 15 residues. The CDR3 spells CASSSRGLGAETQYF. The CDR3 nucleotides read TGTGCCAGCAGTTCCAGGGGGCTCGGTGCAGAGACCCAGTACTTC.

This clone was observed a handful of times. The chain couples TRBV7-2 to TRBJ1-2, with 8 bases aligning to TRBD1. Looked up from germline, CDR1 is SGHTA and CDR2 is FQGNSA. CDR3 length equals 16 residues. Unmatched junction bases numbered 11, after V lost 6 bases and J lost 2 bases. The CDR3 DNA sequence: TGTGCCAGCAGACCAGACGGACAGGGCGTGAACTATGGCTACACCTTC. Amino acids: CASRPDGQGVNYGYTF.